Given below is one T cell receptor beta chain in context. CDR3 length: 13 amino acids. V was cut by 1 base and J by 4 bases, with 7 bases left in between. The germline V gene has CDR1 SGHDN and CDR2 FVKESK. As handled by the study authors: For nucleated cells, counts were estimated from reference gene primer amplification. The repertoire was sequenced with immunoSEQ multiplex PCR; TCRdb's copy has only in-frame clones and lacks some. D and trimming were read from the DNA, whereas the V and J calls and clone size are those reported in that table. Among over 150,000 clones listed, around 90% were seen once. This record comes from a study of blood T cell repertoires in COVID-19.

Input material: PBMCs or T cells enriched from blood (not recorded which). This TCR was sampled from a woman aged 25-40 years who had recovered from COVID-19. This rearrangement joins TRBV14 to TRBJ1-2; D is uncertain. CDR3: CASSQVGSYGYTF. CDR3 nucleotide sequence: TGTGCCAGCAGCCAAGTAGGGAGCTATGGCTACACCTTC.